This TCR beta chain emerged from a study of PD-L1 blockade in urothelial cancer. Study at large: Blood was tested 3 weeks (second dose) and 6 weeks into treatment. Findings and limits, study-wide: By 3 weeks, tumor-associated blood clones had expanded more in durable-benefit patients.

Method: immunoSEQ multiplex PCR; TCRdb's copy keeps in-frame clones and lacks some. The sample yields 100,000 or so clones, about 90% seen once. Turning to this clone: Its antigen is unknown.

The junction had 7 bases not matched to a gene; V was cut back by 4 bases and J by 9 bases. This CDR3 is built from 15 residues. The V gene's germline CDR1 is MRHNA and CDR2 SNTAGT. V and J are TRBV6-4 and TRBJ2-1; 12 bases align to TRBD2. The receptor comes from a woman older than 75 with urothelial cancer. The source material was PBMCs, sampled around atezolizumab (anti-PD-L1) treatment. The CDR3 here is CASSVLAGGPGEQFF. In DNA, the CDR3 is TGTGCCAGCAGTGTGCTAGCGGGAGGGCCGGGTGAGCAGTTCTTC.